This T cell receptor (beta chain) appears in the sequencing data of a study of technical replicates of blood from several donors. The CDR3 consists of 12 residues. The germline V gene has CDR1 MNHNS and CDR2 SASEGT. Generated by immunoSEQ multiplex PCR, the TCRdb table keeps only in-frame clones and is missing some. This table has roughly 59,000 clones, 75% to 90% appearing once. Material for sequencing was PBMCs. This receptor was obtained from a human donor in good health. Some clones in this sample may be carry-over from other donors' samples. The chain joins TRBV6-1 to TRBJ2-7, with D unclear. CDR3 coding DNA: TGTGCGATCCGCTTACCTAGCTACGAGCAGTACTTC. Its protein product is CAIRLPSYEQYF.